These 9 T cell receptor beta chains came from one sample sequenced in a study of blood T cells in healthy people across ages. Together with a sample-barcoded 5' primer, a J-beta primer mix was included in a second PCR lasting roughly 6 to 12 cycles. One entry per CDR3 protein results from TCRdb running MiXCR on the 5' RACE reads. The table has roughly 860,000 distinct CDR3 sequences, 62% seen once; the top ten hold roughly 25%. Sequenced input: blood. The receptors were sampled from a man under 40 in good health.

Worth noting for this clonotype: The junction does not match germline at one end; this may be a read error. The chain combines TRBV12-3 or TRBV12-4 with TRBJ2-7, with 11 bases identical to TRBD2. This CDR3 spans 14 amino acids. This chain's CDR3 is CASSLAGGHYEQYF. In DNA form, the CDR3 reads TGTGCCAGCAGCTTAGCGGGGGGGCACTACGAGCAGTACTTC.

This chain connects TRBV20-1 to TRBJ2-4, with TRBD1 matching over 7 bases. In germline, CDR1 is DFQATT, CDR2 SNEGSKA (reference sequence). With V trimmed by 1 base and J by 0 bases, 6 bases remained unmatched. CDR3 length: 16 amino acids. CDR3 sequence: CSARGGTALAKNIQYF. CDR3 DNA: TGCAGTGCTAGAGGTGGGACAGCCCTAGCCAAAAACATTCAGTACTTC.

This clonotype was seen a handful of times. The V call is TRBV7-2, the J call TRBJ2-7, with D uncertain. With 6 bases removed from V and 5 bases from J, the gap between germline ends came to 14 bases. CDR1 SGHTA and CDR2 FQGNSA come from the germline V gene. CDR3 length: 13 residues. The CDR3: CASSIKWEHEQYF. The CDR3 DNA is TGTGCCAGCAGTATTAAGTGGGAACACGAGCAGTACTTC.

This clonotype appeared many times. This chain connects TRBV9 to TRBJ2-6; D gene uncertain. Trimming cost V 4 bases and J 1 base, with 9 bases left between them. The germline V gene encodes CDR1 SGDLS and CDR2 YYNGEE. The CDR3 runs 15 residues. Here the CDR3 DNA reads TGTGCCAGCAGCTCCCATCGTTCTGGGGCCAACGTCCTGACTTTC. It codes for CASSSHRSGANVLTF.

This clonotype was seen just once. The chain is built from TRBV4-2 and TRBJ1-1, with a weak D call TRBD1 (6 bases). Trimming left V 0 bases short and J 5 bases short, with 16 bases between. From germline, CDR1 is LGHNA and CDR2 YNFKEQ. The CDR3 sequence is 16 residues long. In DNA, the CDR3 is TGTGCCAGCAGCCAAGAACACAGGGAAGTAGAAACTGAAGCTTTCTTT. The encoded protein is CASSQEHREVETEAFF.

This clonotype occurred a few times. The DNA for the CDR3 is TGTGCCAGCAGCGCCGACCGAGATGGCTACACCTTC. This codes for CASSADRDGYTF. This chain links TRBV6-5 with TRBJ1-2, with D unclear. V was clipped by 6 bases and J by 6 bases, with 11 bases between them. The CDR3 has 12 residues. The germline gives CDR1 MNHEY, CDR2 SVGAGI.

This clonotype was seen a few times. The J gene is TRBJ2-1, the V gene TRBV4-3, with TRBD1 matching 11 bases. Germline assignment: CDR1 LGHNA and CDR2 YSLEER. CDR3 length equals 17 residues. V was clipped by 0 bases and J by 7 bases; unmatched bases: 8. Here the CDR3 reads CASSQEAGTGGRNEQFF. CDR3 in DNA: TGCGCCAGCAGCCAAGAAGCCGGGACAGGGGGAAGGAATGAGCAGTTCTTC.

There are many counts of this clonotype. The V and J genes are TRBV5-1 and TRBJ2-3; a possible D gene is TRBD1 (5 bases). This CDR3 is built from 14 residues. V was clipped by 5 bases and J by 2 bases, with 12 bases between them. Germline lookup yields CDR1 SGHRS and CDR2 YFSETQ. CDR3 coding DNA: TGCGCCAGCAGACAGGACACAAACACAGATACGCAGTATTTT. Translating it yields CASRQDTNTDTQYF.

The gene calls are TRBV7-9 and TRBJ2-3; TRBD2 is a possible D gene (6 bases). V was trimmed by 4 bases and J by 4 bases, leaving 6 bases between them. The germline CDR1 and CDR2 sequences are SEHNR and FQNEAQ (reference sequence). CDR3 size: 12 residues. The CDR3 DNA is TGTGCCAGCAGCTCGGGGGCAGATACGCAGTATTTT. Amino acid sequence: CASSSGADTQYF.